The 17 T cell receptor beta chains presented below share a single source sample, sequenced in a study of shared clonotypes between healthy human individuals. Here immunoSEQ multiplex PCR was the method, and the copy in TCRdb shows in-frame clones only, minus some. The sample lists about 2.3 million clones; less than 95% were seen once. The source material was naive CD4+ T cells from PBMCs. Noted subset: CD45RA+ positively selected. Receptors were obtained from a man between 18 and 35 years old in good health. Some clones in this sample may be carry-over from other donors' samples.

This clone was counted once. The CDR3 sequence: CASRGLWTANTGELFF. DNA of the CDR3: TGTGCCAGCCGGGGCCTTTGGACAGCGAACACCGGGGAGCTGTTTTTT. The V gene is TRBV19, the J gene TRBJ2-2, with a tentative D call TRBD1 (6 bases). Trimming took off 9 bases at V and 0 bases at J, with 17 bases between the two ends. Germline loops: CDR1 LNHDA, CDR2 SQIVND (reference sequence). This CDR3 comprises 16 residues.

V is TRBV10-3 and J is TRBJ1-2, with no clear D. Per the germline V gene, CDR1 is ENHRY and CDR2 is SYGVKD. The CDR3 consists of 12 residues. V was clipped by 2 bases and J by 5 bases, with 6 bases between them. The CDR3 protein is CAISENRYGYTF. For the CDR3, the DNA is TGTGCCATCAGTGAGAACCGGTATGGCTACACCTTC.

The chain is built from TRBV28 and TRBJ2-5; 9 bases align to TRBD2. J was trimmed by 4 bases and V by 5 bases; bases with no gene match: 8. The germline V gene has CDR1 MDHEN and CDR2 SYDVKM. The CDR3 runs to 15 residues. The DNA of the CDR3 is TGTGCCAGCAGTACTCCCAGAGCGGGGGGAGAGACCCAGTACTTC. Protein sequence: CASSTPRAGGETQYF.

In its sample, this clone was seen once. J is TRBJ2-5 and V is TRBV6-5; no clear D gene. The end of the DNA aligns better with TRBJ2-7, so the J call may be wrong. Looked up from germline, CDR1 is MNHEY and CDR2 is SVGAGI. The CDR3 totals 13 residues. For the CDR3, the DNA is TGTGCCAGCAGTTACTCGCCCTCCTACGAGCAGTACTTC. Its translation is CASSYSPSYEQYF.

The V call is TRBV28, the J call TRBJ2-6, with D perhaps TRBD2 (5 bases). From germline, CDR1 is MDHEN and CDR2 SYDVKM. V lost 6 bases and J lost 0, with 9 bases in between. The CDR3 is made up of 15 amino acids. The CDR3 bases are TGTGCCAGCAGCATGGCGGGCTCTGGGGCCAACGTCCTGACTTTC. It specifies CASSMAGSGANVLTF.

V is TRBV30 and J is TRBJ1-5, with D possibly TRBD1 on 5 matching bases. V lost 2 bases and J 1 base, leaving 9 bases between the germline ends. The length of the CDR3 is 14 residues. Germline loops: CDR1 GTSNPN, CDR2 SVGIG (reference sequence). The CDR3 coding sequence is TGTGCCTGGAGTAGGGGACGGAGCAATCAGCCCCAGCATTTT. Translation: CAWSRGRSNQPQHF. The variable domain in full, completed from reference TRBV30 and TRBJ1-5, reads SQTIHQWPATLVQPVGSPLSLECTVEGTSNPNLYWYRQAAGRGLQLLFYSVGIGQISSEVPQNLSASRPQDRQFILSSKKLLLSDSGFYLCAWSRGRSNQPQHFGDGTRLSIL.

Points on this clone: The same CDR3 also results from other DNA sequences found in this sample. The CDR3 protein is CASSLVAGAFTDTQYF. CDR3 nucleotides: TGCGCCAGCAGCTTGGTAGCGGGAGCGTTCACAGATACGCAGTATTTT. The chain combines TRBV5-1 with TRBJ2-3; 9 positions match TRBD2. V lost 0 bases, J lost 2 bases, and 4 bases stayed unmatched. Germline values: CDR1 SGHRS, CDR2 YFSETQ. This CDR3 region has 16 residues.

V is TRBV4-3 and J is TRBJ1-4, with D possibly TRBD1 on 6 matching bases. The germline CDR1 and CDR2 sequences are LGHNA and YSLEER. V was pared by 5 bases and J by 8 bases, with 15 bases between. The CDR3 has 14 residues. In DNA form, the CDR3 reads TGCGCCAGCAGCTACCTACAGGGATCAGAAAAACTGTTTTTT. Amino acids: CASSYLQGSEKLFF.

The J gene is TRBJ2-1, the V gene TRBV4-2, with D possibly matching TRBD2 (6 bases). Germline CDR1 is LGHNA and CDR2 is YNFKEQ. V lost 0 bases and J 0 bases, leaving 18 bases between the germline ends. The CDR3 spans 19 residues. The CDR3 reads CASSQEGPWDSRSYNEQFF. CDR3 nucleotide sequence: TGTGCCAGCAGCCAAGAGGGGCCTTGGGACTCCCGCTCCTACAATGAGCAGTTCTTC.

The J gene is TRBJ2-1, the V gene TRBV9; no clear D. CDR3 length: 13 amino acids. V gave up 4 bases and J gave up 10 bases, with 15 bases separating them. Germline lookup yields CDR1 SGDLS and CDR2 YYNGEE. CDR3 sequence reads: CASSPSTPVEQFF. In DNA form, the CDR3 reads TGTGCCAGCAGCCCCTCAACCCCGGTGGAGCAGTTCTTC.

DNA of the CDR3: TGCGCCAGCAGCTTGGGACAGGGTAGCGAGGCTTATGAAAAACTGTTTTTT. Translation: CASSLGQGSEAYEKLFF. The gene calls are TRBV5-1 and TRBJ1-4; 7 nucleotides agree with TRBD1. The ends lost 0 bases at V and 6 bases at J; junction bases unmatched: 11. Germline V gives CDR1 SGHRS, CDR2 YFSETQ. This CDR3 region has 17 residues.

The chain carries TRBV20-1 and TRBJ2-5; 8 bases fit TRBD2. The CDR3 has 11 residues. Per the germline V gene, CDR1 is DFQATT and CDR2 is SNEGSKA (reference sequence). The CDR3 DNA reads as TGCAGCGCCCGGGGGGGAAAGACCCAGTACTTC. Amino acid sequence: CSARGGKTQYF.

This chain connects TRBV30 to TRBJ2-2; maybe TRBD1 (6 bases). The CDR3 totals 14 residues. V lost 5 bases and J lost 2, with 12 bases in between. Germline V gives CDR1 GTSNPN, CDR2 SVGIG (reference sequence). The CDR3 sequence: CAWGRQANTGELFF. CDR3 in DNA: TGTGCCTGGGGGAGACAGGCTAACACCGGGGAGCTGTTTTTT.

J is TRBJ2-3 and V is TRBV11-3, with 7 nucleotides matching TRBD2. V shed 1 base, J shed 1 base, and the junction held 8 bases outside the gene matches. The CDR3 runs to 17 residues. In germline, CDR1 is SGHNT, CDR2 YENEEA. The CDR3 reads CASSLGRESAGTDTQYF. In DNA, the CDR3 is TGTGCCAGCAGCTTAGGGCGGGAGTCGGCGGGCACAGATACGCAGTATTTT. Full variable domain (rest looked up from reference TRBV11-3 and TRBJ2-3): EAGVVQSPRYKIIEKKQPVAFWCNPISGHNTLYWYLQNLGQGPELLIRYENEEAVDDSQLPKDRFSAERLKGVDSTLKIQPAELGDSAVYLCASSLGRESAGTDTQYFGPGTRLTVL.

V usage is TRBV5-6 and J usage is TRBJ2-3, with D perhaps matching TRBD2 (5 bases). Germline V gives CDR1 SGHDT, CDR2 YYEEEE. Trimming shortened V by 4 bases and J by 4 bases, and 25 bases separated the two germline ends. CDR3 length: 18 amino acids. As DNA, the CDR3 is TGTGCCAGCAGCCCCCTTTTAGGTGGAGGTTGGAGGCCAGATACGCAGTATTTT. This gives the protein CASSPLLGGGWRPDTQYF.

Of note for this clone: This sample includes further DNA sequences coding for the same CDR3. This sequence joins TRBV6-1 and TRBJ1-2, with D hard to call. The ends were cut back, 1 base at V and 2 bases at J, with 5 bases in the middle. The CDR3 contains 13 residues. Germline CDR1 and CDR2: MNHNS and SASEGT. CDR3 protein: CASSEGLNYGYTF. DNA for the CDR3: TGTGCCAGCAGTGAAGGGTTGAACTATGGCTACACCTTC.

The chain combines TRBV7-9 with TRBJ2-2, with 9 bases that match TRBD2. Germline V gene sequence: CDR1 SEHNR, CDR2 FQNEAQ (reference sequence). The CDR3 consists of 15 residues. The J segment lost 6 bases and the V segment lost 2 bases, leaving 4 bases of the junction unmatched. DNA of the CDR3: TGTGCCAGCAGCTTATGGCGGGAGGGGTCCGGGGAGCTGTTTTTT. Translating gives CASSLWREGSGELFF. The variable domain in full, completed from reference TRBV7-9 and TRBJ2-2, reads DTGVSQNPRHKITKRGQNVTFRCDPISEHNRLYWYRQTLGQGPEFLTYFQNEAQLEKSRLLSDRFSAERPKGSFSTLEIQRTEQGDSAMYLCASSLWREGSGELFFGEGSRLTVL.